This TCR beta chain was observed in a study of T cell clonotyping in hematopoietic cell transplantation. Study at large: Cytoreduction preceded collection of pretransplant recipient samples. The study's findings and limits: Without cell sorting, CD4 versus CD8 contributions remain unresolved.

This clone occurred a few times. Its matching antigen is unknown. Method: immunoSEQ multiplex PCR; TCRdb's copy keeps in-frame clones and lacks some. The sample yields roughly 30,000 clones, 82% seen once. Time point: recipient sample about 28 days before transplant, after cytoreduction. The receptor's source is a man aged 40-49 years with acute myeloid leukemia. Some clones in this sample may be carry-over from other donors' samples. The material was peripheral blood mononuclear cells, obtained before stem cell transplant.

CDR3 DNA: TGTGCCAGCAGCTTAGCCGGGGCGGAACTGTTTTTT. Translating gives CASSLAGAELFF. This chain connects TRBV13 to TRBJ1-4, with a weak D call TRBD1 (5 bases). Germline CDR1 reads PRHDT; CDR2 reads FYEKMQ (reference sequence). The length of the CDR3 is 12 residues. Trimming took 1 base from V and 12 from J, leaving 9 bases between them.